Described below is a single T cell receptor beta chain sequence and its context. Recovered status applied to Cohort 3 donors who had two consecutive negative PCRs. It also applied to those with clearance or with symptom resolution. The data were obtained in a study of blood T cell repertoires in COVID-19. Whole-study context: PBMCs, B-cell-depleted T cells, or T cells were the source of the cDNA or gDNA that made up the material.

Looked up from germline, CDR1 is LGHDT and CDR2 is YNNKEL (reference sequence). V shed 3 bases and J shed 0 bases, with 6 bases lying between them. The CDR3 contains 15 residues. Per the original methods: By means of reference gene primer amplification, nucleated cell counts were estimated. Method: immunoSEQ multiplex PCR; TCRdb's copy keeps in-frame clones and lacks some. V, J and clone size reflect that table, while D and trimming were determined from the DNA. Of approximately 160,000 clones in the sample, 80% were seen once. This chain joins TRBV3-1 (or the pseudogene TRBV3-2) and TRBJ2-6, with a possible D match to TRBD1 (5 bases). Sequences were obtained from PBMCs or T cells enriched from blood (not recorded which). The sequence came from a man in his forties who had recovered from COVID-19. The CDR3 sequence is CASSHRASGANVLTF. CDR3 DNA sequence: TGTGCCAGCAGCCACAGGGCCTCTGGGGCCAACGTCCTGACTTTC.